Presented here are 4 T cell receptor beta chains from one specimen sequenced in a study of T cell responses to AZD1222 COVID-19 vaccine. Sequencing was performed with immunoSEQ multiplex PCR; in TCRdb, only in-frame clones are kept and a portion is missing. The data contain some 100,000 clones, approximately 89% of them singletons. Material: peripheral blood, obtained on day 0 of MenACWY control vaccination. These receptors were obtained from an adult in good health.

There are a few counts of this clone. V is TRBV7-2 and J is TRBJ1-2, with D perhaps TRBD1 (6 bases). Trimming cost V 5 bases and J 7 bases, with 20 bases left between them. Germline CDR1 is SGHTA and CDR2 is FQGNSA. This CDR3 spans 15 amino acids. The CDR3 loop reads CASSLYRARNGGYTF. CDR3 DNA sequence: TGTGCCAGCAGCCTCTACAGGGCTCGTAACGGTGGCTACACCTTC.

The sample holds one count of this clone. The rearrangement joins TRBV7-4 to TRBJ2-1, with 7 bases fitting TRBD2. V dropped 5 bases and J dropped 0; count of bases not matched to a gene: 16. Germline V gene data show CDR1 as SGHVT and CDR2 as SQSDAQ. This CDR3 is built from 19 residues. CDR3 bases: TGTGCCAGCAGCGAACCGAATCCTGCCCGCGGGAGCTCCTACAATGAGCAGTTCTTC. Translating it yields CASSEPNPARGSSYNEQFF.

This clone showed up just once. The J gene is TRBJ2-1, the V gene TRBV6-5, with unresolved D. V was shortened by 2 bases and J by 0 bases, with 5 bases between the two germline ends. The germline gives CDR1 MNHEY, CDR2 SVGAGI. This CDR3 has 14 amino acids. CDR3 sequence: CASSYQSSYNEQFF. The CDR3 DNA reads TGTGCCAGCAGTTACCAAAGCTCCTACAATGAGCAGTTCTTC.

V and J are TRBV27 and TRBJ2-7; D may be TRBD1 (5 bases). Germline V CDR1 and CDR2: MNHEY, SMNVEV (reference sequence). The CDR3 spans 18 residues. Trimming removed 3 bases at V and 6 bases at J, with 27 bases between. CDR3 DNA sequence: TGTGCCAGCAGTTTCGCGCCCCTTAGGGGAAATCTGTCGAGCGAGCAGTACTTC. Translating it yields CASSFAPLRGNLSSEQYF.